This T cell receptor beta chain was retrieved from a study of HIV-infected patients and healthy controls. Study in general: A modest, significant CD4 rise occurred in about 85% of the 16 patients after three months of therapy.

Around 0.5 ug RNA was reverse transcribed with alpha and beta constant-region primers. Separate chain-specific third strand synthesis with multiplexing indices produced the alpha and beta libraries. Ligation attached cDNA to a 5' RACE adapter that carried a random hexamer and SP2 site. TCRdb re-called the 5' RACE reads with MiXCR, one entry per CDR3 protein. The repertoire holds about 14,000 distinct CDR3 sequences, with about 12% as singletons. Roughly three months, about 14 weeks, into antiretroviral therapy, follow-up blood was collected. Whole blood was used without fractionation, so all unsorted peripheral T cells were included. Trimming took 8 bases from V and 6 from J; bases not matched to a gene: 8. Germline V gene lookup returns CDR1 SNHLY and CDR2 FYNNEI. CDR3 length: 13 residues.

The receptor was isolated from an adult with HIV infection. The donor label of this sample is uncertain. Sequenced here: blood, sampled during antiretroviral therapy. The chain recombines TRBV2 with TRBJ1-2; 8 nucleotides match TRBD1. CDR3 sequence: CASGDRGPDGYTF. The CDR3 DNA follows: TGTGCCAGCGGCGACAGGGGTCCTGATGGCTACACCTTC.